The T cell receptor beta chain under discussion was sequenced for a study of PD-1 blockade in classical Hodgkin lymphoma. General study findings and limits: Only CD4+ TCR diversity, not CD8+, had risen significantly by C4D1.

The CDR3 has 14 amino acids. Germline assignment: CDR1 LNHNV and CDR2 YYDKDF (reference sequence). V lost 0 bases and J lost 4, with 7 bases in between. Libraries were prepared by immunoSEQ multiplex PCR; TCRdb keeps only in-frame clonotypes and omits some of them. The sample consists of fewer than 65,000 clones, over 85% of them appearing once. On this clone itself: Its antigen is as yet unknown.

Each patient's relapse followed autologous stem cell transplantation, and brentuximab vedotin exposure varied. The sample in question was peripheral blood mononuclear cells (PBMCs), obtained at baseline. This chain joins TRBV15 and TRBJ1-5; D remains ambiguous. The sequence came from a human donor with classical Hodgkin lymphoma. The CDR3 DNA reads TGTGCCACCAGCAGAGATCTTGGGAATCAGCCCCAGCATTTT. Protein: CATSRDLGNQPQHF.